This T cell receptor (beta chain) was sequenced for a study of human T cells and chemical hapten exposure. Sample time point: patch test 1, 2 weeks after DPC sensitization. Regarding treatment: therapeutic diphenylcyclopropenone sensitization with weekly scalp DPC. The V end lost 5 bases, the J end lost 0 bases, and 16 bases lay between the germline ends. The CDR3 runs to 16 residues. This clonotype occurred many times. Unique molecular identifiers were linked by the library to individual cDNA molecules. Each CDR3 protein gets one entry after TCRdb re-called the RACE reads with MiXCR. The sample lists around 340,000 distinct CDR3 sequences; around 7% were seen once.

The input for sequencing was whole blood, taken in connection with sensitization to the hapten diphenylcyclopropenone (DPC). The TCR originated in a young woman with alopecia areata. Some clones in this sample may be carry-over from other donors' samples. The V gene is TRBV12-3 or TRBV12-4, the J gene TRBJ1-2, with D unclear. The CDR3 DNA follows: TGTGCCAGCAGTCTGGGCGCAACCTCCCCTAACTATGGCTACACCTTC. It encodes CASSLGATSPNYGYTF.